This entry concerns a single T cell receptor (beta chain). Its cognate antigen is unknown. Primers: 60 Vbeta forward and 13 Jbeta reverse. Generated by immunoSEQ multiplex PCR, the TCRdb table keeps only in-frame clones and is missing some. The sample lists under 150,000 clones, over 55% occurring once. This entry comes from a study of cytomegalovirus exposure and HLA in healthy donors. General study points: It was reported that the classifier diagnosed cytomegalovirus status with high specificity and sensitivity in both the original and validation cohorts. According to the study, some 160 TCR beta chains were cytomegalovirus-associated. In the analysis, some V segments, TRBV6-2 and TRBV6-3 included, were excluded as indistinguishable.

V shed 4 bases, J shed 4 bases, and the junction held 7 bases outside the gene matches. Germline loops: CDR1 SGHNT, CDR2 YYREEE (reference sequence). This CDR3 is built from 15 residues. The rearrangement joins TRBV5-4 to TRBJ1-2, with 10 bases aligning to TRBD1. Sample: PBMCs. The sequence came from a man aged 18 to 29 in good health and CMV-seropositive. In DNA form, the CDR3 reads TGTGCCAGCAGCCGAGACAGGGGGCGAAGCTATGGCTACACCTTC. It is translated as CASSRDRGRSYGYTF.